Below, 32 T cell receptor beta chains from the same sample are listed, as sequenced in a study of shared clonotypes between healthy human individuals. TCRdb's table, derived via immunoSEQ multiplex PCR, lists solely in-frame clones and lacks some. Here the sample spans 1.5 million to 2.5 million clones, approximately 94% being singletons. CD8 cells classed as naive were CD45RO-negative and positively selected for CCR7, excluding terminally differentiated effector memory CD45RA+ cells. Sequenced: naive CD8+ T cells sorted from blood. The receptors stem from a young man in good health.

This clone showed up just once. In nucleotides, the CDR3 is TGTGCCTGGAGTGTACAGGTGGGCTATGGCTACACCTTC. Protein: CAWSVQVGYGYTF. The chain is built from TRBV30 and TRBJ1-2, with D possibly TRBD1 on 5 matching bases. Looked up from germline, CDR1 is GTSNPN and CDR2 is SVGIG (reference sequence). Trimming shortened V by 0 bases and J by 4 bases, and 9 bases separated the two germline ends. The CDR3 has 13 residues.

This clone appeared a single time. The chain employs TRBV7-9 and TRBJ2-7; 12 bases are shared with TRBD1. Germline values: CDR1 SEHNR, CDR2 FQNEAQ (reference sequence). The CDR3 runs 17 residues. V shed 4 bases, J shed 2 bases, and the junction held 9 bases outside the gene matches. Written as DNA, the CDR3 is TGTGCCAGCAGCTCAAAAGGGACAGGGGGCGATCCCTACGAGCAGTACTTC. Protein product: CASSSKGTGGDPYEQYF.

V gene TRBV10-2 combines with J gene TRBJ2-7, with a possible D match to TRBD2 (5 bases). V lost 4 bases and J lost 5, with 12 bases in between. From germline, CDR1 is WSHSY and CDR2 SAAADI. This CDR3 contains 13 residues. The CDR3 region is CASSVLESHEQYF. CDR3 in DNA: TGCGCCAGCAGTGTACTAGAATCCCACGAGCAGTACTTC.

A remark on this clone: Other DNA sequences in this sample translate to the same CDR3. CDR3: CASSLANTGELFF. In DNA form, the CDR3 reads TGTGCCAGCAGCTTGGCTAACACCGGGGAGCTGTTTTTT. This chain joins TRBV5-6 and TRBJ2-2; the D is unclear. CDR3 length: 13 residues. Germline CDR1 SGHDT, CDR2 YYEEEE. With 0 bases removed from V and 2 bases from J, the gap between germline ends came to 2 bases.

The chain has TRBV4-2 and TRBJ2-2; no reliable D call. Trimming stripped 2 bases from V and 4 bases from J, with 5 bases between. The CDR3 extends over 13 amino acids. CDR1 LGHNA and CDR2 YNFKEQ come from the germline V gene. The CDR3 region is CASSQFGTGELFF. CDR3 nucleotides: TGTGCCAGCAGCCAATTTGGCACCGGGGAGCTGTTTTTT.

The chain links TRBV5-1 to TRBJ2-2; D remains ambiguous. CDR1 is SGHRS, CDR2 YFSETQ, per germline. The CDR3 is 14 residues long. Between the trimmed V and J ends, which lost 2 bases and 7 bases, there was a span of 12 bases. The CDR3 spells CASSLLIEGGELFF. CDR3 DNA sequence: TGCGCCAGCAGCTTATTGATTGAAGGCGGGGAGCTGTTTTTT.

The chain is built from TRBV28 and TRBJ1-2; D is perhaps TRBD1 (5 bases). The CDR3 has 15 amino acids. CDR1 MDHEN and CDR2 SYDVKM come from the germline V gene. V lost 5 bases and J lost 6, with 19 bases in between. This CDR3 is CASSPTGTAINGYTF. CDR3 nucleotides: TGTGCCAGCAGTCCAACCGGGACGGCGATAAATGGCTACACCTTC.

This clone was seen only once. V usage is TRBV5-6 and J usage is TRBJ1-1; unclear D gene. The CDR3 has 15 residues. V shed 0 bases and J shed 7 bases, with 16 bases lying between them. CDR1 SGHDT and CDR2 YYEEEE come from the germline V gene. For the CDR3, the DNA is TGTGCCAGCAGCTTGGCCGGAACTCTCGTGGGTGAAGCTTTCTTT. Amino acids: CASSLAGTLVGEAFF.

The chain links TRBV13 to TRBJ2-3; D remains ambiguous. Between the trimmed V and J ends, which lost 5 bases and 0 bases, there was a span of 9 bases. CDR3 length: 14 amino acids. The germline V gene has CDR1 PRHDT and CDR2 FYEKMQ (reference sequence). CDR3 coding DNA: TGTGCCAGCAGCGGACGAACTAGCACAGATACGCAGTATTTT. Amino acids: CASSGRTSTDTQYF.

V usage is TRBV7-9 and J usage is TRBJ2-7; no reliable D call. Germline CDR1 SEHNR, CDR2 FQNEAQ (reference sequence). CDR3 length equals 14 residues. V lost 5 bases, J lost 3 bases, and 14 bases lay in between. DNA of the CDR3: TGTGCCAGCAGCCCCTCCCAGGCCGACTACGAGCAGTACTTC. Protein: CASSPSQADYEQYF.

J is TRBJ2-3 and V is TRBV27, with D possibly being TRBD1 (6 bases). The CDR3 is 16 residues long. V lost 6 bases and J lost 4, with 20 bases in between. CDR1 MNHEY and CDR2 SMNVEV come from the germline V gene (reference sequence). CDR3 in amino acids: CASRLWALGAADTQYF. The CDR3 bases are TGTGCCAGCAGGCTATGGGCCTTGGGGGCGGCAGATACGCAGTATTTT.

The J gene is TRBJ2-7, the V gene TRBV2; D ambiguous. CDR3 length: 14 residues. Between the trimmed V and J ends, which lost 6 bases and 2 bases, there was a span of 14 bases. Germline lookup yields CDR1 SNHLY and CDR2 FYNNEI. Written as DNA, the CDR3 is TGTGCCAGCAGCCTGGCTGCCGGAACCTACGAGCAGTACTTC. This gives the protein CASSLAAGTYEQYF.

The chain joins TRBV5-1 to TRBJ2-1; TRBD1 or TRBD2 may be the D gene (5 bases each). Trimming stripped 0 bases from V and 8 bases from J, with 15 bases between. CDR3 size: 15 residues. Per germline, CDR1 SGHRS and CDR2 YFSETQ. CDR3 loop: CASSLAAGTGHEQFF. The CDR3 DNA follows: TGCGCCAGCAGCTTGGCCGCTGGGACCGGCCATGAGCAGTTCTTC.

The chain links TRBV10-1 to TRBJ2-5; 7 bases agree with TRBD1. The germline CDR1 and CDR2 sequences are WNHNN and SYGVQD (reference sequence). V was pared by 8 bases and J by 4 bases, with 7 bases of the junction left unmatched. CDR3 length equals 13 residues. This chain's CDR3 is CASSRGIGETQYF. The CDR3 DNA follows: TGCGCCAGCTCCAGGGGGATTGGAGAGACCCAGTACTTC.

Turning to this clone: The germline gene is not matched at one end of the junction; a read error may be the cause. The chain joins TRBV6-5 to TRBJ2-7; 7 nucleotides line up with TRBD2. The germline CDR1 and CDR2 sequences are MNHEY and SVGAGI. This CDR3 has 15 amino acids. This CDR3 reads CASSYGSVAGYAQYF. The CDR3 nucleotides are TGTGCCAGCAGTTACGGTTCGGTAGCGGGTTACGCGCAGTACTTC.

A single count supports this clone. This chain uses TRBV27 with TRBJ2-3; a weak D match, TRBD2 (6 bases). Germline V lookup: CDR1 MNHEY, CDR2 SMNVEV (reference sequence). Trimming removed 2 bases at V and 0 bases at J, with 9 bases between. This CDR3 spans 15 amino acids. The DNA for the CDR3 is TGTGCCAGCAGTTTAAGGGCGGGGAGCACAGATACGCAGTATTTT. Protein product: CASSLRAGSTDTQYF.

The chain recombines TRBV28 with TRBJ2-7, with D perhaps matching TRBD1 (6 bases). With 1 base removed from V and 2 bases from J, the gap between germline ends came to 27 bases. The CDR3 consists of 20 residues. Germline CDR1 reads MDHEN; CDR2 reads SYDVKM. The CDR3 DNA follows: TGTGCCAGCAGTTTATTAAGGGCAGGGGTGATCGAATATGTACCCTACGAGCAGTACTTC. This translates into CASSLLRAGVIEYVPYEQYF.

This clone was detected a few times. J is TRBJ1-4 and V is TRBV7-9; D is perhaps TRBD1 (6 bases). Germline V gene sequence: CDR1 SEHNR, CDR2 FQNEAQ (reference sequence). This CDR3 is built from 14 residues. Trimming removed 6 bases at V and 7 bases at J, with 15 bases between. CDR3 DNA sequence: TGTGCCAGCAGACAGGGTGGAGGGGTTGAAAAACTGTTTTTT. It translates to CASRQGGGVEKLFF.

This rearrangement joins TRBV4-3 to TRBJ2-7; D not certain. The V and J ends lost 0 bases and 2 bases respectively, with 17 bases between them. CDR3 size: 17 residues. The germline CDR1 and CDR2 sequences are LGHNA and YSLEER. CDR3 in amino acids: CASSQEFEAYLAYEQYF. The CDR3 nucleotides read TGCGCCAGCAGCCAAGAGTTTGAGGCTTATCTCGCCTACGAGCAGTACTTC.

The chain combines TRBV10-1 with TRBJ1-1; perhaps TRBD1 as D (5 bases). Trimming took 0 bases from V and 4 from J, leaving 9 bases between them. The CDR3 consists of 14 residues. In germline, CDR1 is WNHNN, CDR2 SYGVQD (reference sequence). The CDR3 is CASSESGVGTEAFF. DNA of the CDR3: TGCGCCAGCAGTGAGTCGGGGGTAGGCACTGAAGCTTTCTTT.

The V call is TRBV19, the J call TRBJ2-6, with TRBD1 matching over 7 bases. The CDR3 is made up of 15 amino acids. Germline V CDR1 and CDR2: LNHDA, SQIVND (reference sequence). With 6 bases clipped from V and 4 bases from J, the junction kept 6 bases outside the gene matches. The CDR3 here is CASRTTGVGANVLTF. The CDR3 nucleotides read TGTGCCAGTAGAACTACAGGGGTCGGGGCCAACGTCCTGACTTTC. Full variable domain (outside the CDR3, taken from reference TRBV19 and TRBJ2-6): DGGITQSPKYLFRKEGQNVTLSCEQNLNHDAMYWYRQDPGQGLRLIYYSQIVNDFQKGDIAEGYSVSREKKESFPLTVTSAQKNPTAFYLCASRTTGVGANVLTFGAGSRLTVL.

In its sample, this clone was seen once. The chain carries TRBV12-1 and TRBJ2-6. TRBV12-1 counts as a pseudogene. The CDR3 runs 16 residues. The DNA for the CDR3 is TGTGCCAGCGCGGGACACTACTACTCTGGGGCCAACGTCCTGACTTTC. It is translated as CASAGHYYSGANVLTF.

The chain combines TRBV2 with TRBJ2-7; D ambiguous. The CDR3 loop spans 13 amino acids. Per germline, CDR1 SNHLY and CDR2 FYNNEI. V shed 0 bases and J shed 6 bases, with 9 bases lying between them. The CDR3 is CASSEAPQAEQYF. Here the CDR3 DNA reads TGTGCCAGCAGTGAAGCGCCCCAGGCCGAGCAGTACTTC.

This sequence joins TRBV5-6 and TRBJ2-3; a possible D gene is TRBD1 (6 bases). Trimming removed 4 bases from V and 1 base from J, with 10 bases in between. Germline loops: CDR1 SGHDT, CDR2 YYEEEE. The CDR3 is 14 residues long. The CDR3: CASSPGVGTDTQYF. CDR3 DNA sequence: TGTGCCAGCAGCCCAGGGGTGGGCACAGATACGCAGTATTTT. Full variable domain (remainder filled in from reference TRBV5-6 and TRBJ2-3): DAGVTQSPTHLIKTRGQQVTLRCSPKSGHDTVSWYQQALGQGPQFIFQYYEEEERQRGNFPDRFSGHQFPNYSSELNVNALLLGDSALYLCASSPGVGTDTQYFGPGTRLTVL.

The chain couples TRBV4-1 to TRBJ1-1; D gene unclear. Germline CDR1 is MGHRA and CDR2 is YSYEKL. The CDR3 sequence is 12 residues long. Trimming removed 5 bases from V and 2 bases from J, with 6 bases in between. CDR3 in DNA: TGCGCCAGCAGCGCGGATAACACTGAAGCTTTCTTT. Its translation is CASSADNTEAFF.

The chain couples TRBV29-1 to TRBJ2-7; weak D call: TRBD1 (6 bases). Germline assignment: CDR1 SQVTM and CDR2 ANQGSEA. The germline V and J ends were trimmed by 7 bases and 3 bases, with 10 bases remaining between them. This CDR3 is built from 11 residues. CDR3 in amino acids: CSGQVGYEQYF. CDR3 nucleotides: TGCAGCGGACAGGTTGGCTACGAGCAGTACTTC.

V usage is TRBV7-9 and J usage is TRBJ2-7, with D possibly TRBD2 on 7 matching bases. The CDR3 runs to 15 residues. V was cut by 1 base and J by 3 bases, with 13 bases left in between. In germline, CDR1 is SEHNR, CDR2 FQNEAQ (reference sequence). In DNA, the CDR3 is TGTGCCAGCAGCTTAGTGGCGGGGGCATTCTACGAGCAGTACTTC. Translation: CASSLVAGAFYEQYF.

This clone was found once. The chain couples TRBV19 to TRBJ2-7, with no clear D. Deletions cut 3 bases from V and 0 bases from J, with 12 bases between. The CDR3 runs 15 residues. The germline V gene encodes CDR1 LNHDA and CDR2 SQIVND (reference sequence). For the CDR3, the DNA is TGTGCCAGTAGTATTTTGGGCACCAACTCCTACGAGCAGTACTTC. Translated, it gives CASSILGTNSYEQYF.

The V call is TRBV5-4, the J call TRBJ1-6; D remains ambiguous. Germline V lookup: CDR1 SGHNT, CDR2 YYREEE (reference sequence). The CDR3 loop spans 16 amino acids. V lost 0 bases, J lost 8 bases, and 15 bases lay in between. The CDR3 sequence: CASSLGSPIYDSPLHF. The CDR3 DNA sequence: TGTGCCAGCAGCTTGGGCAGCCCCATATATGATTCACCCCTCCACTTT.

The rearrangement uses TRBV23-1 and TRBJ2-7; 7 bases are shared with TRBD1. TRBV23-1 is marked as an open reading frame, function uncertain. V was pared by 3 bases and J by 1 base, with 6 bases of the junction left unmatched. The CDR3 runs 15 residues. CDR3 sequence (DNA): TGCGCCAGCAGTCACCACACAGGGGATTCCTACGAGCAGTACTTC. It codes for CASSHHTGDSYEQYF.

The chain couples TRBV2 to TRBJ2-3; TRBD1 might be the D (5 bases). Deletions cut 1 base from V and 3 bases from J, with 11 bases between. The germline V gene has CDR1 SNHLY and CDR2 FYNNEI. This CDR3 comprises 15 residues. The CDR3 spells CASSEEQGGTDTQYF. The CDR3 DNA is TGTGCCAGCAGTGAAGAGCAGGGTGGGACAGATACGCAGTATTTT.

The rearrangement uses TRBV21-1 and TRBJ1-4; TRBD1 is the table's D call and was not checked against the DNA. TRBV21-1 corresponds to a pseudogene. CDR3 size: 16 residues. The CDR3 loop reads CASSKPVTVGNEKLFF. CDR3 DNA: TGTGCCAGCAGCAAACCAGTGACAGTCGGTAATGAAAAACTGTTTTTT.